The sequence of this T cell receptor beta chain was determined in a study of T cell changes during pregnancy in multiple sclerosis. Looked up from germline, CDR1 is SGHVS and CDR2 is FNYEAQ. The length of the CDR3 is 16 residues. The V end lost 0 bases, the J end lost 6 bases, and 15 bases lay between the germline ends. Produced via immunoSEQ multiplex PCR; TCRdb's table is partial and in-frame only. The sample includes approximately 100,000 clones, 92% of them seen just once. The sample consisted of peripheral blood, taken after pregnancy. This clonotype originated in a female donor with multiple sclerosis, enrolled in a pregnancy study. The chain links TRBV7-6 to TRBJ2-1; possible D gene TRBD2, 6 bases. CDR3 sequence reads: CASSLAFSRRGNEQFF. DNA of the CDR3: TGTGCCAGCAGCTTAGCATTTTCTCGGAGGGGCAATGAGCAGTTCTTC.